This T cell receptor (beta chain) is drawn from a study of T cell responses to AZD1222 COVID-19 vaccine. V lost 7 bases and J lost 4, with 11 bases in between. The CDR3 covers 13 residues. The table came from immunoSEQ multiplex PCR; TCRdb's copy has only in-frame clones and leaves some out. Of roughly 260,000 clones in the sample, approximately 93% were seen once. The sample in question was peripheral blood, obtained on day 0 of AZD1222 vaccination. The sequence came from an adult in good health. The chain has TRBV12-3 or TRBV12-4 and TRBJ1-5; D uncertain. The chain's CDR3 is CASTRRENQPQHF. Here the CDR3 DNA reads TGTGCCAGCACCCGGAGAGAGAATCAGCCCCAGCATTTT.